A selection of T cell receptor beta chains follows, all from one sample in a study of early T cells in non-severe SARS-CoV-2 infection. TCRdb used MiXCR to reprocess the 5' RACE reads, holding one entry per CDR3 protein. The sample lists approximately 62,000 distinct CDR3 sequences, roughly 12% occurring once. Sequenced: whole blood. The receptors stem from an adult who was a healthcare worker with PCR-confirmed SARS-CoV-2 infection or an uninfected control (not recorded which). The CDR3 runs from the conserved cysteine through the conserved F or W. The order of the fields is V gene, clone size, D gene, J gene, CDR3 DNA, CDR3 protein. D genes are given only for firm matches. Only some rows state a clone size, as once, few, many or a class for expanded clones.

TRBV5-6,NA,NA,TRBJ1-1,TGTGTCAGCAGCTTGGAGGGGAGACACACTGAAGCTTTCTTT,CVSSLEGRHTEAFF
TRBV12-3/TRBV12-4,NA,TRBD2,TRBJ2-3,TGTGCCAGCAGTTTGGGGACTAGCCAAGGCGATACGCAGTATTTT,CASSLGTSQGDTQYF
TRBV3-1,few,NA,TRBJ1-5,TGTGCCAGCAGCCCCGGGACAAAAAGCAATCAGCCCCAGCATTTT,CASSPGTKSNQPQHF
TRBV12-3/TRBV12-4,NA,TRBD2,TRBJ2-7,TGTGCCAGCAGTTCACCGGGACTAGCGAACTACGAGCAGTACTTC,CASSSPGLANYEQYF
TRBV5-5,few,TRBD1,TRBJ1-1,TGTGCCAGCAGCCCCGGGGCAGTCAGGGGGAGCACTGAAGCTTTCTTT,CASSPGAVRGSTEAFF
TRBV11-1,NA,TRBD2,TRBJ2-1,TGTGCCAGCAGCTCTTCTAGCGGGAACAACAATGAGCAGTTCTTC,CASSSSSGNNNEQFF
TRBV5-5,NA,NA,TRBJ2-7,TGTGCCAGCAGCTCGATTAGGGGACTGGCCTCTTACGAGCAGTACTTC,CASSSIRGLASYEQYF
TRBV28,NA,NA,TRBJ2-7,TGTGCCAGCAGTCTTCGGGACGTCGGCTACGAGCAGTACTTC,CASSLRDVGYEQYF
TRBV20-1,NA,NA,TRBJ2-3,TGCAGTGCTATGGGACTGCCAAGCGAGACGCAGTATTTT,CSAMGLPSETQYF
TRBV28,NA,TRBD2,TRBJ2-1,TGTGCCAGCAGTCCTATACGGGAGGTCCGGAATGAGCAGTTCTTC,CASSPIREVRNEQFF
TRBV10-2,many,NA,TRBJ2-1,TGCGCCAGCAGCTCGACCACCTACAATGAGCAGTTCTTC,CASSSTTYNEQFF
TRBV29-1,NA,NA,TRBJ1-3,TGCAGCGTTGAAAAGGCCTCTGGAAACACCATATATTTT,CSVEKASGNTIYF
TRBV9,NA,TRBD2,TRBJ2-1,TGTGCCAGCAGCATTCGACTAGCGGGCCGGGGGTACTCCTACAATGAGCAGTTCTTC,CASSIRLAGRGYSYNEQFF
TRBV20-1,many,TRBD2,TRBJ2-3,TGCAGTGCTAGAGATACCGGAGCGGGAGTAGCAGATACGCAGTATTTT,CSARDTGAGVADTQYF
TRBV6-6,few,TRBD1,TRBJ1-2,TGTGCCAGCAGTTTCGACAGGGGGAGCTATGGCTACACCTTC,CASSFDRGSYGYTF
TRBV6-6,many,NA,TRBJ2-7,TGTGCCAGCAGCCCTGGGGACGAGCAGTACTTC,CASSPGDEQYF
TRBV4-1,NA,NA,TRBJ1-4,TGCGCCAGCAGCCAAGGTGTAGAGTCGCGTGAAAAACTGTTTTTT,CASSQGVESREKLFF
TRBV29-1,few,TRBD1,TRBJ2-2,TGCAGCGTGATGACAGGGTCGAACACCGGGGAGCTGTTTTTT,CSVMTGSNTGELFF
TRBV7-9,many,NA,TRBJ2-7,TGTGCCAGCAGCTCTAGGGTTCGAAACTCCTACGAGCAGTACTTC,CASSSRVRNSYEQYF
TRBV7-8,many,NA,TRBJ1-4,TGTGCCAGCAGCTTAGAGGGACAAAAAAAACTGTTTTTT,CASSLEGQKKLFF
TRBV29-1,few,TRBD2,TRBJ2-5,TGCAGCGTTGGGCTAGCGGGAGGACAGACCCAGTACTTC,CSVGLAGGQTQYF
TRBV7-2,NA,NA,TRBJ2-7,TGTGCCAGCAGCTTAGGGGGAGGAGGCGGAGAGCAGTACTTC,CASSLGGGGGEQYF
TRBV2,few,TRBD2,TRBJ2-1,TGTGCCAGCAGTGAAGTGGGGGGGAATGAGCAGTTCTTC,CASSEVGGNEQFF
TRBV12-3/TRBV12-4,few,NA,TRBJ2-3,TGTGCCAGCAGCCCACAGGGTAGTCGGACAGATACGCAGTATTTT,CASSPQGSRTDTQYF
TRBV7-9,many,NA,TRBJ2-4,TGTGCCAGCAGCTCCTTCGGAAGCATAGCCAAAAACATTCAGTACTTC,CASSSFGSIAKNIQYF
TRBV19,many,TRBD2,TRBJ2-1,TGTGCCAGTAGTGGGCTAGCGGGAGGGCGGCATGAGCAGTTCTTC,CASSGLAGGRHEQFF